Sequencing of this T cell receptor (beta chain) was carried out in a study of cytomegalovirus exposure and HLA in healthy donors. CDR1 is SGDLS, CDR2 YYNGEE, per germline. The CDR3 loop spans 15 amino acids. V was clipped by 5 bases and J by 2 bases, with 15 bases between them. Use of 60 Vbeta and 13 Jbeta primers characterized the PCR. The method was immunoSEQ multiplex PCR; TCRdb's version includes in-frame clones alone and lacks a portion of them. This table has about 160,000 clones, about 85% appearing once. Material: PBMCs. The chain joins TRBV9 to TRBJ2-3, with a tentative D call TRBD2 (6 bases). The TCR sequence derives from a man between 18 and 35 years old in good health and CMV-seropositive. In DNA, the CDR3 is TGTGCCAGCAGTGCCGCGGGGTTCACCACAGATACGCAGTATTTT. This gives the protein CASSAAGFTTDTQYF.